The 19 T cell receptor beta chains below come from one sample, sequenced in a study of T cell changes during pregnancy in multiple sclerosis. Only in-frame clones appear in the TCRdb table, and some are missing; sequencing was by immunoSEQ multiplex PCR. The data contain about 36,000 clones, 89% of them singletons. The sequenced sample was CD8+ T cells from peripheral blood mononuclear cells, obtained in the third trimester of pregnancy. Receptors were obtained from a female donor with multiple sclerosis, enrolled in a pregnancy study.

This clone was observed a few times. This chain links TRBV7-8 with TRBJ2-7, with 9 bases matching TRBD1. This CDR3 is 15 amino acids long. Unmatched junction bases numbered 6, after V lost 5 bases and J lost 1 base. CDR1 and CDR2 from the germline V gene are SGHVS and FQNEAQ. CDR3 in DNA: TGTGCCAGCAGCCGTCACAGGGGGCCTTCCTACGAGCAGTACTTC. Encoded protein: CASSRHRGPSYEQYF.

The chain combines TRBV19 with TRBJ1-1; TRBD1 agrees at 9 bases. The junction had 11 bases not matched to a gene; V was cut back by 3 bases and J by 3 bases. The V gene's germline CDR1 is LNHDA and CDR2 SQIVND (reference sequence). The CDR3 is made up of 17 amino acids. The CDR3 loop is CASSIHPGQGFDTEAFF. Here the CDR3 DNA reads TGTGCCAGTAGTATTCATCCCGGACAGGGGTTCGACACTGAAGCTTTCTTT.

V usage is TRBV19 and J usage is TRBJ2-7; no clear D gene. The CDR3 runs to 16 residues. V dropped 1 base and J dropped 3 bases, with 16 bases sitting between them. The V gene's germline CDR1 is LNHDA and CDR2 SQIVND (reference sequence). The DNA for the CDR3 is TGTGCCAGTAGTATAGGGTGGGCTTCCCTCTTCTACGAGCAGTACTTC. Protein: CASSIGWASLFYEQYF.

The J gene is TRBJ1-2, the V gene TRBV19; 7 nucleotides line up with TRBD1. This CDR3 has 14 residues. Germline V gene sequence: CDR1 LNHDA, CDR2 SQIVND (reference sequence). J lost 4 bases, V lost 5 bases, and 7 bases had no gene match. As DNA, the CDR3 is TGTGCCAGTAGTGAAGGAACAGGGGTCTATGGCTACACCTTC. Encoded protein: CASSEGTGVYGYTF.

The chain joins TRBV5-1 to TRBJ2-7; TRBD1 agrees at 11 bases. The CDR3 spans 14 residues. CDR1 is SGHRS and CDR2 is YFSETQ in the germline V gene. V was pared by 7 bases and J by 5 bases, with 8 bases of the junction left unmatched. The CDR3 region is CASGPGQGGDEQYF. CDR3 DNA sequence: TGCGCCAGCGGGCCGGGACAGGGGGGCGACGAGCAGTACTTC.

CDR3: CASSQDFPPLTGTPLHF. The CDR3 DNA sequence: TGCGCCAGCAGCCAAGATTTCCCCCCTCTTACAGGGACACCCCTCCACTTT. The rearrangement links TRBV4-3 to TRBJ1-6; weak D call: TRBD1 (6 bases). Trimming shortened V by 0 bases and J by 11 bases, and 20 bases separated the two germline ends. The CDR3 sequence is 17 residues long. Germline CDR1 reads LGHNA; CDR2 reads YSLEER.

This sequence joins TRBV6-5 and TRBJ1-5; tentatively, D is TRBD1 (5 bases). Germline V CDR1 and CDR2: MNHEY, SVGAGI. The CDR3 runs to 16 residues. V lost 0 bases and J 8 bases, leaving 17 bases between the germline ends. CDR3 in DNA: TGTGCCAGCAGTTACTCTATTCAGGGTCTGGGCGAGCCCCAGCATTTT. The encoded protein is CASSYSIQGLGEPQHF.

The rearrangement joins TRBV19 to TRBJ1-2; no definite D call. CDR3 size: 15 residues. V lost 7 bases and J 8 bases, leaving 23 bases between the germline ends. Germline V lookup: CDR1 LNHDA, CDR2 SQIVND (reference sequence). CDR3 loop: CASTPNPSFMEGYTF. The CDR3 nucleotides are TGTGCCAGTACCCCCAATCCCAGTTTCATGGAGGGCTACACCTTC.

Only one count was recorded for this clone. The CDR3 DNA is TGTGCCAGCAGCCGCATCCATCTCGAGAGACACAGATACGAGCAGTACTTC. Amino acids: CASSRIHLERHRYEQYF. The chain employs TRBV7-2 and TRBJ2-7; no reliable D call. The CDR3 runs to 17 residues. The V end lost 5 bases, the J end lost 4 bases, and 24 bases lay between the germline ends. Looked up from germline, CDR1 is SGHTA and CDR2 is FQGNSA.

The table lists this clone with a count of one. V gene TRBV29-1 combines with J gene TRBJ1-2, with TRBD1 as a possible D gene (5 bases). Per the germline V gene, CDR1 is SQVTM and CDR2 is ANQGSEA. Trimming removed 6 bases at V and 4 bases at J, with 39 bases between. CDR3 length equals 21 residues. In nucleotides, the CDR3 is TGCAGCGTGAAACTACAGGTTCTTCCCCTAAGGTTCTCCCCCCAAACCTATGGCTACACCTTC. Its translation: CSVKLQVLPLRFSPQTYGYTF.

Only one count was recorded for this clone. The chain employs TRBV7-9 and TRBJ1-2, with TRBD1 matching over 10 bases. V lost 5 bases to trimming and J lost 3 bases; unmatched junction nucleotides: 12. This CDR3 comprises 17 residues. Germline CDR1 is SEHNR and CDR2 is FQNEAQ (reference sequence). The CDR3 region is CASSTLGQGVMYYGYTF. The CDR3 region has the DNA TGTGCCAGCAGCACCCTAGGACAGGGGGTAATGTACTATGGCTACACCTTC.

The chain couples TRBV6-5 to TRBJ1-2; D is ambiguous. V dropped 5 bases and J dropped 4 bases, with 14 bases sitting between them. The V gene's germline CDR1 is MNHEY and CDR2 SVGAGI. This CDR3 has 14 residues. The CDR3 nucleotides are TGTGCCAGCAGTACCGGACGAGGACTCTATGGCTACACCTTC. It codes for CASSTGRGLYGYTF.

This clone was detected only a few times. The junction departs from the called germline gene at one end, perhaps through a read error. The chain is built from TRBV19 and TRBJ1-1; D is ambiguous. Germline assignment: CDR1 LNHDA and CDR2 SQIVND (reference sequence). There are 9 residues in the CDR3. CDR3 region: CASSLEAFF. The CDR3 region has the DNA TGTGCCAGTAGTTTAGAAGCTTTCTTT.

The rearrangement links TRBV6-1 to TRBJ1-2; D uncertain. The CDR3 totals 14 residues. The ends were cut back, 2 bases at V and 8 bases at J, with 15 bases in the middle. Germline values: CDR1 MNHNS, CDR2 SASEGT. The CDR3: CASSERGSFVGYTF. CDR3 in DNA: TGTGCCAGCAGTGAACGGGGTTCGTTTGTGGGCTACACCTTC.

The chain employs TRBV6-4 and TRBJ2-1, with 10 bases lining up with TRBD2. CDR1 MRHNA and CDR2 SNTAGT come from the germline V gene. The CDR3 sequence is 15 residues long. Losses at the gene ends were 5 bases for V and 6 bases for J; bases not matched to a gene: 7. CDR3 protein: CASSTSSGSGNEQFF. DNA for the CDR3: TGTGCCAGCAGTACGTCTAGCGGGAGCGGCAATGAGCAGTTCTTC.

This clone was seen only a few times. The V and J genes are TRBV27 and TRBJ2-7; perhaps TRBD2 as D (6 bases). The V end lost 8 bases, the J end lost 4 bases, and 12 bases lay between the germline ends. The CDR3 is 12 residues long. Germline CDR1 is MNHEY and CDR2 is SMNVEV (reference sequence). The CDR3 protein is CASGTVVYEQYF. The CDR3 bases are TGTGCCAGCGGGACTGTGGTGTACGAGCAGTACTTC.

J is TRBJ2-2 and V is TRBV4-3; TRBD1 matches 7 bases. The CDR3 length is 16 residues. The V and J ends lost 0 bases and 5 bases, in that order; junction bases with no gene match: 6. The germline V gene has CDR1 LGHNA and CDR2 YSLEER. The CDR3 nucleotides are TGCGCCAGCAGCCAAGATCGCAGGGGGTATACCGGGGAGCTGTTTTTT. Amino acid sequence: CASSQDRRGYTGELFF.

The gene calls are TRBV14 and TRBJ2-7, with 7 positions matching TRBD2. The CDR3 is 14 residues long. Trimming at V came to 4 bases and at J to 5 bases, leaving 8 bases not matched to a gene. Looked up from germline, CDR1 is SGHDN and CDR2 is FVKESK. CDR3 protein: CASSPQRDPDEQYF. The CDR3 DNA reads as TGTGCCAGCAGCCCCCAGCGGGATCCTGACGAGCAGTACTTC.

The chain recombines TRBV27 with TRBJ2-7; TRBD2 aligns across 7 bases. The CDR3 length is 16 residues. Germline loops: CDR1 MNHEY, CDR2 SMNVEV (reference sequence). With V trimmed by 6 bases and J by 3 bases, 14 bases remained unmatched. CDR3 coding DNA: TGTGCCAGCAGCTCCGTGGCGGGGCTAGCGGTCTACGAGCAGTACTTC. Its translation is CASSSVAGLAVYEQYF.